This paragraph reports one T cell receptor (beta chain). Seattle cases were enrolled at active infection and followed longitudinally. The CDR3 consists of 15 residues. The V end was cut by 4 bases, the J end by 8 bases, with 17 bases between. CDR1 SNHLY and CDR2 FYNNEI come from the germline V gene. These data originate in a study of blood T cell repertoires in COVID-19. At the level of the study: Samples representing acute and convalescent COVID-19 were sourced from the United States, Italy and Spain. The cDNA or gDNA used as material had been derived from T cells, B-cell-depleted T cells, or PBMCs.

Per the original methods: Amplification with reference gene primers provided the estimates of nucleated cell counts. TCRdb's copy holds only in-frame clones and misses some; the assay was immunoSEQ multiplex PCR. V, J and clone size were drawn from that table, and D and trimming were deduced from the DNA. Of about 160,000 clones detected, more than 75% appear once; the ten largest clones hold about 5.8%. Input material: peripheral blood. This receptor was taken from a woman aged 45-59 years with COVID-19, enrolled during active disease. This chain joins TRBV2 and TRBJ1-4; D ambiguous. The CDR3 loop is CASSVSPNRSEKLFF. The CDR3 DNA follows: TGTGCCAGCAGTGTATCGCCTAATCGGTCGGAAAAACTGTTTTTT.